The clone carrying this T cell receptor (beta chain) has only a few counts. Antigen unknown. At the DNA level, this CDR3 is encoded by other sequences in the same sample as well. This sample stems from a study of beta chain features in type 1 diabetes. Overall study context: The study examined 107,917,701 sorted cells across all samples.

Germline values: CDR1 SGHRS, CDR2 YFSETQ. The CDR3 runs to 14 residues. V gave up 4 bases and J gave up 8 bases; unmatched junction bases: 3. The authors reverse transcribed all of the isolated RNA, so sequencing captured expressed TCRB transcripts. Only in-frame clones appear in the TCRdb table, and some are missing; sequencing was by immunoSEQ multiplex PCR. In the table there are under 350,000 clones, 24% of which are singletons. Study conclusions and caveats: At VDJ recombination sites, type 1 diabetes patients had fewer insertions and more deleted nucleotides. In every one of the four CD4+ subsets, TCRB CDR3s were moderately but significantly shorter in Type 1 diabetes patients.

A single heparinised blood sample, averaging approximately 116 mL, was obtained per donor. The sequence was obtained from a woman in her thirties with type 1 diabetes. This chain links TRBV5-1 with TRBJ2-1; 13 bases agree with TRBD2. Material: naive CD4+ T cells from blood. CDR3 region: CASSPGLAGDEQFF. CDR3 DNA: TGCGCCAGCAGCCCTGGACTAGCGGGAGATGAGCAGTTCTTC.